The 3 T cell receptor beta chains below were found in one sample sequenced in a study of chronic HIV infection and antiretroviral therapy. TCRdb used MiXCR to reprocess the 5' RACE reads, holding one entry per CDR3 protein. Of 40,000 to 60,000 distinct CDR3 sequences in the sample, 15% to 20% were seen once. The sequenced material came from peripheral blood. The receptors come from an adult who had HIV and had not received antiretroviral therapy, or was an uninfected healthy control (not recorded which).

There are a few counts of this clonotype. The CDR3 protein is CASSLQGDSNQPQHF. DNA of the CDR3: TGTGCCAGCAGCCTCCAAGGGGATAGCAATCAGCCCCAGCATTTT. The chain recombines TRBV3-1 with TRBJ1-5; the D gene is possibly TRBD1 (5 bases). The germline V gene has CDR1 LGHDT and CDR2 YNNKEL (reference sequence). V shed 4 bases and J shed 0 bases, with 10 bases lying between them. This CDR3 is built from 15 residues. Based on the CDR3 plus reference TRBV3-1 and TRBJ1-5, the full variable domain is DTAVSQTPKYLVTQMGNDKSIKCEQNLGHDTMYWYKQDSKKFLKIMFSYNNKELIINETVPNRFSPKSPDKAHLNLHINSLELGDSAVYFCASSLQGDSNQPQHFGDGTRLSIL.

The J gene is TRBJ2-1, the V gene TRBV20-1; a weak D match, TRBD2 (5 bases). Germline CDR1 reads DFQATT; CDR2 reads SNEGSKA (reference sequence). The V end was cut by 1 base, the J end by 2 bases, with 21 bases between. This CDR3 has 18 amino acids. The CDR3 region has the DNA TGCAGTGCTAGAGTCGCACGTCTCGGGGAGTTGGCCTACAATGAGCAGTTCTTC. This codes for CSARVARLGELAYNEQFF.

This clonotype has just a few counts. The chain combines TRBV21-1 with TRBJ2-7; the D segment call TRBD1 is taken from the table without a DNA check. TRBV21-1 has pseudogene status. CDR3 length: 14 amino acids. CDR3 protein: CASSKDREAGEQYF. DNA for the CDR3: TGTGCCAGCAGCAAAGATAGGGAAGCAGGGGAGCAGTACTTC.